In its sample, the clone carrying this TCR beta chain was seen a few times. What it binds is unknown. The entry originates in a study of beta chain features in type 1 diabetes. General study points: When VDJ junctions were examined, type 1 diabetes patients showed fewer insertions and more deletions. Over-representation of high TCR-expressing cells was a possible consequence of cDNA sequencing.

Sequenced material consisted of expressed TCRB transcripts (all of the isolated RNA was reverse transcribed). TCRdb's table, derived via immunoSEQ multiplex PCR, lists solely in-frame clones and lacks some. The data contain over 65,000 clones, around 32% of them seen just once; the ten biggest clones take up about 0.42%. Sequencing used stem cell memory CD4+ T cells from blood. The receptor was derived from a woman aged 18-35 years in good health.

CDR3 sequence (DNA): TGTGCCAGCAGTGAAAGAGCGGGAGCGGCCAAAAACATTCAGTACTTC. Translation gives CASSERAGAAKNIQYF. V and J are TRBV6-1 and TRBJ2-4; 8 bases fit TRBD2. Germline V lookup: CDR1 MNHNS, CDR2 SASEGT. V lost 2 bases, J lost 1 base, and 4 bases stayed unmatched. The CDR3 runs 16 residues.